This passage covers 18 T cell receptor beta chains from one sample sequenced in a study of human T cells and chemical hapten exposure. This sample's time point: pre-sensitization, week 0. Described treatment: therapeutic diphenylcyclopropenone sensitization with weekly scalp DPC. MiXCR was run by TCRdb on the RACE reads, yielding one entry per CDR3 protein. The table shows about 85,000 distinct CDR3 sequences, with around 7.9% occurring only once. Sequencing was performed on whole blood, taken in connection with sensitization to the hapten diphenylcyclopropenone (DPC). The receptors shown here come from a man aged 35 to 55 with alopecia areata. Some clones in this sample may be carry-over from other donors' samples.

This clonotype has more than one count but fewer than ten. The chain employs TRBV29-1 and TRBJ2-5; maybe TRBD2 (6 bases). The V gene's germline CDR1 is SQVTM and CDR2 ANQGSEA. The CDR3 consists of 11 residues. The ends were cut back, 7 bases at V and 7 bases at J, with 13 bases in the middle. This CDR3 reads CSGGREVTQYF. The CDR3 DNA follows: TGCAGCGGAGGGCGGGAAGTGACCCAGTACTTC. Supplemented by reference TRBV29-1 and TRBJ2-5, the full variable domain reads SAVISQKPSRDICQRGTSLTIQCQVDSQVTMMFWYRQQPGQSLTLIATANQGSEATYESGFVIDKFPISRPNLTFSTLTVSNMSPEDSSIYLCSGGREVTQYFGPGTRLLVL.

This clonotype showed up many times. The genes are TRBV7-9 and TRBJ2-3, with 15 nucleotides matching TRBD2. The germline V gene encodes CDR1 SEHNR and CDR2 FQNEAQ (reference sequence). V was pared by 5 bases and J by 0 bases, with 6 bases of the junction left unmatched. This CDR3 has 18 residues. The CDR3, as DNA: TGTGCCAGCAGCCCCGACGGACTAGCGGGAGGGAGCACAGATACGCAGTATTTT. This encodes CASSPDGLAGGSTDTQYF.

The V call is TRBV29-1, the J call TRBJ2-7, with 7 nucleotides matching TRBD2. Germline CDR1 and CDR2: SQVTM and ANQGSEA. The CDR3 consists of 12 residues. Here the CDR3 reads CSVRDYSYEQYF. The CDR3 DNA sequence: TGCAGTGTCCGGGACTACTCCTACGAGCAGTACTTC.

In this sample, this clonotype turned up a few times. The rearrangement joins TRBV6-2 or TRBV6-3 to TRBJ1-5; 8 bases line up with TRBD1. V lost 5 bases, J lost 7 bases, and 4 bases stayed unmatched. CDR1 and CDR2 from the germline V gene are MNHEY and SVGEGT. The CDR3 runs to 13 residues. The CDR3 here is CASSKGQEQPQHF. DNA for the CDR3: TGTGCCAGCAGTAAGGGACAGGAACAGCCCCAGCATTTT.

The chain combines TRBV4-3 with TRBJ2-5, with D perhaps matching TRBD1 or TRBD2 (6 bases each). CDR3 size: 15 residues. Trimming took off 0 bases at V and 5 bases at J, with 13 bases between the two ends. CDR1 and CDR2 from the germline V gene are LGHNA and YSLEER. The CDR3 coding sequence is TGCGCCAGCAGCCAAGAAGGGGGGCGCGGTGAGACCCAGTACTTC. Translating gives CASSQEGGRGETQYF.

This clonotype turned up a few times. This chain's CDR3 is CASRRGQDTEAFF. CDR3 nucleotides: TGCGCCAGCAGGCGAGGGCAGGACACTGAAGCTTTCTTT. This rearrangement joins TRBV5-1 to TRBJ1-1; D not resolved. The CDR3 totals 13 residues. The V and J ends lost 5 bases and 3 bases respectively, with 11 bases between them. In germline, CDR1 is SGHRS, CDR2 YFSETQ. The full variable domain, completed using reference TRBV5-1 and TRBJ1-1, is KAGVTQTPRYLIKTRGQQVTLSCSPISGHRSVSWYQQTPGQGLQFLFEYFSETQRNKGNFPGRFSGRQFSNSRSEMNVSTLELGDSALYLCASRRGQDTEAFFGQGTRLTVV.

This clonotype was seen more than once but under ten times. The chain has TRBV6-2 or TRBV6-3 and TRBJ2-3, with 9 bases matching TRBD2. With 9 bases clipped from V and 4 bases from J, the junction kept 5 bases outside the gene matches. This CDR3 is 13 amino acids long. Per the germline V gene, CDR1 is MNHEY and CDR2 is SVGEGT. Here the CDR3 DNA reads TGTGCCAGTTTAGCGGGAGTGTCAGATACGCAGTATTTT. Translating it yields CASLAGVSDTQYF.

A few counts support this clonotype. The rearrangement uses TRBV12-3 or TRBV12-4 and TRBJ2-1, with D perhaps TRBD1 or TRBD2 (5 bases each). Between the trimmed V and J ends, which lost 6 bases and 0 bases, there was a span of 12 bases. The CDR3 runs 15 residues. CDR3 sequence: CASRVGTSSYNEQFF. For the CDR3, the DNA is TGTGCCAGCAGGGTCGGGACGTCCTCCTACAATGAGCAGTTCTTC.

This clonotype appeared a few times. It is unclear where the CDR3 begins or ends on the DNA, so no DNA is shown, and the CDR3 is as TCRdb lists it. This chain links TRBV7-9 with TRBJ2-1; no check of the table's D call, TRBD2, against the DNA was made. The CDR3 extends over 12 residues, inclusive of both ends. Germline V gene lookup returns CDR1 SEHNR and CDR2 FQNEAQ (reference sequence). The CDR3 reads CASSFASGSKFF.

The chain employs TRBV5-6 and TRBJ1-2; TRBD1 aligns across 9 bases. The CDR3 loop spans 13 amino acids. Germline CDR1 SGHDT, CDR2 YYEEEE. The V segment lost 0 bases and the J segment 7 bases; nucleotides outside the gene matches: 1. This CDR3 reads CASSLGDRAGYTF. CDR3 DNA sequence: TGTGCCAGCAGCTTGGGGGACAGGGCTGGCTACACCTTC.

This clonotype showed up many times. J is TRBJ2-7 and V is TRBV7-2, with 7 bases aligning to TRBD1. The CDR3 length is 14 residues. In germline, CDR1 is SGHTA, CDR2 FQGNSA. J was trimmed by 3 bases and V by 4 bases; bases with no gene match: 6. CDR3 amino acids: CASSSQQGFYEQYF. The CDR3 coding sequence is TGTGCCAGCAGCTCGCAACAGGGGTTCTACGAGCAGTACTTC.

The chain carries TRBV5-4 and TRBJ2-5, with 7 bases that match TRBD1. V dropped 4 bases and J dropped 1; count of bases not matched to a gene: 4. CDR1 is SGHNT, CDR2 YYREEE, per germline (reference sequence). The CDR3 is 14 residues long. CDR3 sequence (DNA): TGTGCCAGCAGCCAACAGGGGTTCCAAGAGACCCAGTACTTC. It codes for CASSQQGFQETQYF.

A few counts support this clonotype. This chain uses TRBV10-3 with TRBJ2-5; the D gene could be TRBD1 or TRBD2 (5 bases each). The CDR3 is 13 amino acids. Germline assignment: CDR1 ENHRY and CDR2 SYGVKD. V gave up 2 bases and J gave up 6 bases, with 10 bases separating them. The CDR3 here is CAISEGGVQTQYF. In DNA form, the CDR3 reads TGTGCCATCAGTGAGGGGGGAGTGCAGACCCAGTACTTC.

This clonotype was counted at least ten times. This chain joins TRBV30 and TRBJ1-2; D may be TRBD1 (5 bases). The germline V and J ends were trimmed by 5 bases and 4 bases, with 11 bases remaining between them. Germline-derived CDR1 and CDR2 are GTSNPN and SVGIG (reference sequence). The CDR3 has 12 residues. The CDR3 DNA sequence: TGTGCCTGGGAACAGGACACCTATGGCTACACCTTC. This encodes CAWEQDTYGYTF.

This clonotype was seen ten or more times. This chain links TRBV6-2 or TRBV6-3 with TRBJ1-5; TRBD1 aligns across 8 bases. CDR3 size: 16 residues. V trimming: 1 base; J trimming: 3 bases; junction bases outside the gene matches: 5. Germline assignment: CDR1 MNHEY and CDR2 SVGEGT. CDR3 residues: CASSYFSTGANQPQHF. CDR3 sequence (DNA): TGTGCCAGCAGTTACTTCTCGACAGGGGCCAATCAGCCCCAGCATTTT.

This clonotype came up a few times. V usage is TRBV24-1 and J usage is TRBJ2-3; D is uncertain. The CDR3 sequence is 14 residues long. The V end lost 7 bases, the J end lost 6 bases, and 16 bases lay between the germline ends. CDR1 is KGHDR, CDR2 SFDVKD, per germline. Here the CDR3 reads CATRTRFASDTQYF. CDR3 DNA sequence: TGTGCCACCAGGACGCGGTTTGCGTCTGATACGCAGTATTTT.

This clonotype has at least ten counts. CDR3 sequence (DNA): TGTGCCAGCAGCCCACCGGACACCACTGAAGCTTTCTTT. It translates to CASSPPDTTEAFF. V usage is TRBV7-3 and J usage is TRBJ1-1; weak D call: TRBD1 (5 bases). The germline V and J ends were trimmed by 5 bases and 4 bases, with 11 bases remaining between them. The CDR3 totals 13 residues. CDR1 and CDR2 (germline): SGHTA, FQGTGA.

This clonotype has at least ten counts. The chain combines TRBV28 with TRBJ1-4, with TRBD1 as a possible D gene (5 bases). The V end was cut by 7 bases, the J end by 2 bases, with 20 bases between. Germline V lookup: CDR1 MDHEN, CDR2 SYDVKM. The CDR3 spans 17 residues. Written as DNA, the CDR3 is TGTGCCAGCACCAAATTCGGGGCCCCTGGGACTAATGAAAAACTGTTTTTT. Protein product: CASTKFGAPGTNEKLFF.